Below, 14 T cell receptor beta chains from the same sample are listed, as sequenced in a study of blood T cell repertoires in COVID-19. The assay was immunoSEQ multiplex PCR, and TCRdb's table has in-frame clones only and misses some. The sample records around 30,000 clones, approximately 87% being singletons. The material sequenced was peripheral blood. These receptors were taken from a human donor in a cohort sampled during active COVID-19.

J is TRBJ2-5 and V is TRBV7-3, with D hard to call. V lost 5 bases to trimming and J lost 1 base, with 14 bases between them. CDR3 size: 15 residues. Germline V gene sequence: CDR1 SGHTA, CDR2 FQGTGA. CDR3 DNA sequence: TGTGCCAGCAGCCTGCGGTCCTACCCCCAAGAGACCCAGTACTTC. Its translation: CASSLRSYPQETQYF.

The J gene is TRBJ1-6, the V gene TRBV2; TRBD1 agrees at 7 bases. With V trimmed by 8 bases and J by 5 bases, 9 bases remained unmatched. The CDR3 totals 15 residues. Germline CDR1 reads SNHLY; CDR2 reads FYNNEI. The CDR3 nucleotides are TGTGCCAGCCTGGACAGGCATGGAAATAATTCACCCCTCCACTTT. Its translation: CASLDRHGNNSPLHF. Looking up the rest from reference TRBV2 and TRBJ1-6 gives the full variable domain: EPEVTQTPSHQVTQMGQEVILRCVPISNHLYFYWYRQILGQKVEFLVSFYNNEISEKSEIFDDQFSVERPDGSNFTLKIRSTKLEDSAMYFCASLDRHGNNSPLHFGNGTRLTVT.

V gene TRBV4-1 combines with J gene TRBJ2-4; D is possibly TRBD2 (7 bases). The CDR3 spans 15 residues. Trimming shortened V by 4 bases and J by 8 bases, and 18 bases separated the two germline ends. Germline CDR1 is MGHRA and CDR2 is YSYEKL. In DNA form, the CDR3 reads TGCGCCAGCAGCCTTAGTACGGGGGGCGTCGACATTCAGTACTTC. Translated, it gives CASSLSTGGVDIQYF.

The chain recombines TRBV2 with TRBJ2-1, with D tentatively TRBD2 (6 bases). V lost 3 bases and J 6 bases, leaving 6 bases between the germline ends. From germline, CDR1 is SNHLY and CDR2 FYNNEI. This CDR3 comprises 12 residues. As DNA, the CDR3 is TGTGCCAGCAGTGAGGGGGGCAATGAGCAGTTCTTC. Amino acid sequence: CASSEGGNEQFF.

J is TRBJ2-7 and V is TRBV19; 7 bases align to TRBD1. With 6 bases clipped from V and 7 bases from J, the junction kept 9 bases outside the gene matches. This CDR3 spans 13 amino acids. From germline, CDR1 is LNHDA and CDR2 SQIVND (reference sequence). In DNA, the CDR3 is TGTGCCAGTAGACTGACAGGGCTTTGGGAGCAGTACTTC. Translating it yields CASRLTGLWEQYF.

The CDR3 spells CASSDQGASAGNTIYF. Written as DNA, the CDR3 is TGTGCCAGCAGCGATCAGGGGGCAAGTGCTGGAAACACCATATATTTT. The chain recombines TRBV21-1 with TRBJ1-3; the listed D gene, TRBD1, was not tested against the DNA. TRBV21-1 is given as a pseudogene. This CDR3 has 16 residues.

The chain employs TRBV7-2 and TRBJ1-4; a weak D match, TRBD1 (5 bases). V was trimmed by 1 base and J by 7 bases, leaving 10 bases between them. The germline V gene has CDR1 SGHTA and CDR2 FQGNSA. This CDR3 has 14 amino acids. The CDR3 region is CASSLGGGVEKLFF. CDR3 bases: TGTGCCAGCAGCTTAGGGGGAGGGGTTGAAAAACTGTTTTTT.

The chain is built from TRBV14 and TRBJ1-1; D is ambiguous. Germline lookup yields CDR1 SGHDN and CDR2 FVKESK. The CDR3 is 17 amino acids. V lost 4 bases to trimming and J lost 6 bases, with 24 bases between them. CDR3 sequence: CASSPAGSWLRMSEAFF. The CDR3 DNA sequence: TGTGCCAGCAGCCCCGCGGGGAGTTGGTTAAGGATGTCTGAAGCTTTCTTT.

V gene TRBV11-3 combines with J gene TRBJ1-1, with TRBD1 matching 10 bases. Germline CDR1 and CDR2: SGHNT and YENEEA. CDR3 length equals 15 residues. CDR3 sequence (DNA): TGTGCACCCGACAGGGGGCATCGCTGGGGGACTGAAGCTTTCTTT. Residues: CAPDRGHRWGTEAFF.

The sample holds one count of this clone. The chain links TRBV18 to TRBJ1-1; no firm D call. Looked up from germline, CDR1 is KGHSH and CDR2 is LQKENI. CDR3 length: 15 amino acids. The germline V and J ends were trimmed by 0 bases and 10 bases, with 18 bases remaining between them. CDR3 sequence: CASSPPMGSLTLAFF. CDR3 bases: TGTGCCAGCTCACCACCTATGGGCAGCCTTACGTTAGCTTTCTTT.

This clone was counted once. The chain uses TRBV4-1 and TRBJ2-7; tentatively, D is TRBD2 (5 bases). V was trimmed by 11 bases and J by 3 bases, leaving 17 bases between them. The CDR3 length is 13 residues. Germline V lookup: CDR1 MGHRA, CDR2 YSYEKL. CDR3 DNA sequence: TGCGCCCCAACGGCCCGGGGTGGCTACGAGCAGTACTTC. Encoded protein: CAPTARGGYEQYF.

In this sample, this clone turned up once. The chain's CDR3 is CASSTGQGWETQYF. CDR3 DNA sequence: TGCGCCAGCAGCACGGGACAGGGCTGGGAGACCCAGTACTTC. V and J are TRBV5-1 and TRBJ2-5; TRBD1 matches at 9 bases. From germline, CDR1 is SGHRS and CDR2 YFSETQ. The CDR3 loop spans 14 amino acids. Germline trimming cut 4 bases from V and 5 bases from J; bases unmatched to any gene: 6.

This chain connects TRBV4-1 to TRBJ2-3; D perhaps matches TRBD2 (5 bases). This CDR3 region has 12 residues. Trimming left V 3 bases short and J 6 bases short, with 7 bases between. Per germline, CDR1 MGHRA and CDR2 YSYEKL. CDR3 sequence reads: CASSQTGDTQYF. The CDR3 DNA sequence: TGCGCCAGCAGCCAGACGGGGGATACGCAGTATTTT.

This chain uses TRBV7-2 with TRBJ1-3; 12 nucleotides match TRBD1. This CDR3 has 15 residues. V lost 4 bases to trimming and J lost 4 bases; unmatched junction nucleotides: 2. Germline V gives CDR1 SGHTA, CDR2 FQGNSA. The CDR3 is CASSWDRGQGNTIYF. CDR3 in DNA: TGTGCCAGCAGCTGGGACAGGGGGCAAGGAAACACCATATATTTT.